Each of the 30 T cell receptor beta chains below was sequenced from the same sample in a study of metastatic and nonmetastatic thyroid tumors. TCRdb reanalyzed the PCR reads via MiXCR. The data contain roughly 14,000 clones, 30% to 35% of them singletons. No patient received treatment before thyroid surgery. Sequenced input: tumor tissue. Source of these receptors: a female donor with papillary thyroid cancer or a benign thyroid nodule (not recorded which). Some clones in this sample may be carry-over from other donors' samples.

CDR3: CAWHRPTTGLAPLGYTF. The CDR3 nucleotides are TGTGCCTGGCATAGACCGACAACAGGACTCGCCCCTCTCGGCTACACCTTC. J is TRBJ1-2 and V is TRBV30; D possibly corresponds to TRBD1 (5 bases). CDR1 is GTSNPN and CDR2 is SVGIG in the germline V gene (reference sequence). This CDR3 is built from 17 residues. Trimming left V 5 bases short and J 8 bases short, with 30 bases between.

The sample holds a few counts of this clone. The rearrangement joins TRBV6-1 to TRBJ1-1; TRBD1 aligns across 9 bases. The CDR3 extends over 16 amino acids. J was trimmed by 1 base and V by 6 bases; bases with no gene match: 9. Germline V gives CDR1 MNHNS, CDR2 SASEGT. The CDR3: CASRTHRGPTNTEAFF. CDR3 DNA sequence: TGTGCCAGCAGGACCCACAGGGGGCCCACGAACACTGAAGCTTTCTTT.

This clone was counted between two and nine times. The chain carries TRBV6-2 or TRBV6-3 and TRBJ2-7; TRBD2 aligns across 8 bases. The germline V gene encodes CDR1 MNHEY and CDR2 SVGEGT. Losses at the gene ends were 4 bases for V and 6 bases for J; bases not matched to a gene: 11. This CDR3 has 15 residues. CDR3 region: CASSSVVAGPSEQYF. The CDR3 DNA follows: TGTGCCAGCAGTTCGGTAGTAGCGGGACCCAGCGAGCAGTACTTC.

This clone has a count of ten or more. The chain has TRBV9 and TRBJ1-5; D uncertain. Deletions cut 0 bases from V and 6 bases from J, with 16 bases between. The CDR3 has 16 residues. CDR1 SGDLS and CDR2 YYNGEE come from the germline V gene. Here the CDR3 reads CASSVGEGADSQPQHF. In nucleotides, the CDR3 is TGTGCCAGCAGCGTAGGGGAGGGCGCGGATTCTCAGCCCCAGCATTTT.

CDR3 region: CASSQGWDRVNEKLFF. The CDR3 nucleotides read TGCGCCAGCAGCCAAGGCTGGGACAGGGTGAATGAAAAACTGTTTTTT. V and J are TRBV4-1 and TRBJ1-4; 9 bases map to TRBD1. CDR1 is MGHRA, CDR2 YSYEKL, per germline. The CDR3 contains 16 residues. V lost 1 base, J lost 5 bases, and 5 bases stayed unmatched.

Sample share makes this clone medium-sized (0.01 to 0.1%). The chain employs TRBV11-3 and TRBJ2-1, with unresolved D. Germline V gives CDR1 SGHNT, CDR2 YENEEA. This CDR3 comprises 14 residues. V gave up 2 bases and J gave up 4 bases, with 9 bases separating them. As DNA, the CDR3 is TGTGCCAGCAGCTTATCAACGGTATACAATGAGCAGTTCTTC. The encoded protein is CASSLSTVYNEQFF.

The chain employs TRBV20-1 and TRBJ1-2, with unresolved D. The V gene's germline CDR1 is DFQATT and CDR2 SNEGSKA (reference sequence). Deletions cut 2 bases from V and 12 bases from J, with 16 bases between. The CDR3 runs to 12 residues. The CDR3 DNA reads TGCAGTGCTAGAAATCAGCGAGAGGTGCACACCTTC. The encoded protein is CSARNQREVHTF.

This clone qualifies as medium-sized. The CDR3 region has the DNA TGTGCCAGCAGCTTGGTGCAGGGACAAGAGACCCAGTACTTC. It encodes CASSLVQGQETQYF. The rearrangement joins TRBV5-6 to TRBJ2-5, with D tentatively TRBD1 (5 bases). The CDR3 is made up of 14 amino acids. V was trimmed by 0 bases and J by 2 bases, leaving 8 bases between them. Germline V gene data show CDR1 as SGHDT and CDR2 as YYEEEE.

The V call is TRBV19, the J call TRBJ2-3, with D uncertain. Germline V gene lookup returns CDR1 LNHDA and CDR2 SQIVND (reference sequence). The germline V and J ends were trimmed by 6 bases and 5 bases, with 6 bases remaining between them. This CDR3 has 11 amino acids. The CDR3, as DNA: TGTGCCAGTAGGTCGGGAGATACGCAGTATTTT. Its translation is CASRSGDTQYF.

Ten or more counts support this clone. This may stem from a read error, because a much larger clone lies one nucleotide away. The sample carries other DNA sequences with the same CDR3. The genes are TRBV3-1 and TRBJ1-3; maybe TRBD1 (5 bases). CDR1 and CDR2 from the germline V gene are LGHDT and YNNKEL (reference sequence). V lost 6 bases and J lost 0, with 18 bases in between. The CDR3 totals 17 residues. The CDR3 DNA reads TGTGCCAGCAGTCGCATTCCCGACAGCCTCTCTGGAAACACCATATATTTT. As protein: CASSRIPDSLSGNTIYF. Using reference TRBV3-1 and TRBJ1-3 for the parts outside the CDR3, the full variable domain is DTAVSQTPKYLVTQMGNDKSIKCEQNLGHDTMYWYKQDSKKFLKIMFSYNNKELIINETVPNRFSPKSPDKAHLNLHINSLELGDSAVYFCASSRIPDSLSGNTIYFGEGSWLTVV.

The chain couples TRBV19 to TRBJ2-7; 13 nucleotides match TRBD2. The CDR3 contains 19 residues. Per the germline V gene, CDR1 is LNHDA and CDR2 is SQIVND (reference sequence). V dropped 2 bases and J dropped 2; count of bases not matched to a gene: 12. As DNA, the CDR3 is TGTGCCAGTAGTATAAGGCCCGGGACTAGCGGGACCCATGCCTACGAGCAGTACTTC. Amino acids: CASSIRPGTSGTHAYEQYF.

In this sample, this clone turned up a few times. In DNA, the CDR3 is TGTGCCAGCAGAGCCGACAGGGCCAGCAATCAGCCCCAGCATTTT. It translates to CASRADRASNQPQHF. V usage is TRBV6-1 and J usage is TRBJ1-5; 7 bases agree with TRBD1. The CDR3 spans 15 residues. Germline V CDR1 and CDR2: MNHNS, SASEGT. The junction had 6 bases not matched to a gene; V was cut back by 6 bases and J by 1 base.

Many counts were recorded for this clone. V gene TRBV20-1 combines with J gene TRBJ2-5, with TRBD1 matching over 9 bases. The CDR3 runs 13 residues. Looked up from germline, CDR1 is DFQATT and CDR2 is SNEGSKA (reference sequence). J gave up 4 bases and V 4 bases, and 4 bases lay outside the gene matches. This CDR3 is CSAKGQGVETQYF. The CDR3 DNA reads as TGCAGTGCTAAGGGACAGGGCGTAGAGACCCAGTACTTC.

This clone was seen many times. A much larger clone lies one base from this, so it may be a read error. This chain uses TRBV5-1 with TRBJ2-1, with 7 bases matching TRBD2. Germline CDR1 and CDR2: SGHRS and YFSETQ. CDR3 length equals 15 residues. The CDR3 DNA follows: TGCGCCGGCAGCCCAGCTAGCGGAACCTACAATGAGCAGTTCTTC. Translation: CAGSPASGTYNEQFF.

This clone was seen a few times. The chain's CDR3 is CARLRTDRNQPQHF. The CDR3 region has the DNA TGTGCCAGACTAAGGACAGATAGAAATCAGCCCCAGCATTTT. The chain couples TRBV6-1 to TRBJ1-5; a weak D match, TRBD1 (6 bases). Trimming took 9 bases from V and 4 from J, leaving 16 bases between them. The CDR3 length is 14 residues. CDR1 and CDR2 from the germline V gene are MNHNS and SASEGT.

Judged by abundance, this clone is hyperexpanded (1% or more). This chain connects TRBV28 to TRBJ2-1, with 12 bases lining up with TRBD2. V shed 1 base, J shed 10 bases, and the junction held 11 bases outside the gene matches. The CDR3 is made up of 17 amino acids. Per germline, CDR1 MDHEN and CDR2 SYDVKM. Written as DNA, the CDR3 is TGTGCCAGCAGTTTATTCTCCTCTGGACTAGCGGGAACAGAGCAGTTCTTC. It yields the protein CASSLFSSGLAGTEQFF.

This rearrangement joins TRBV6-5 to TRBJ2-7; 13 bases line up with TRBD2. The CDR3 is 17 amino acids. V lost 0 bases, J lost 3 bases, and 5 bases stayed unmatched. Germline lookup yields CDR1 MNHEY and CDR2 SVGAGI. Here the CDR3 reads CASSYSSGTSGNYEQYF. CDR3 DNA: TGTGCCAGCAGTTACTCATCTGGGACTAGCGGGAACTACGAGCAGTACTTC.

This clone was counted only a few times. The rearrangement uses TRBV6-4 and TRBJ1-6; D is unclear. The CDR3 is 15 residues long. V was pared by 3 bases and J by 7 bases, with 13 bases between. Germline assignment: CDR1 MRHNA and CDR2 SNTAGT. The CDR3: CASSEYGEFNSPLHF. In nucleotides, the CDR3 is TGTGCCAGCAGTGAATACGGGGAGTTCAATTCACCCCTCCACTTT.

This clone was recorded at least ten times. The CDR3 DNA follows: TGCGCCAGCAGCTTGTCGGCGGGACTACACTACGAGCAGTACTTC. This sequence encodes CASSLSAGLHYEQYF. The chain has TRBV5-1 and TRBJ2-7, with 7 positions matching TRBD2. This CDR3 contains 15 residues. Looked up from germline, CDR1 is SGHRS and CDR2 is YFSETQ. J gave up 3 bases and V 1 base, and 7 bases lay outside the gene matches.

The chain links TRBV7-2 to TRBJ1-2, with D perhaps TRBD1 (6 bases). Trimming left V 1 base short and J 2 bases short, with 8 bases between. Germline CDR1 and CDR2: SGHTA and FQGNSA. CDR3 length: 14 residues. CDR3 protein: CASSLGRGNYGYTF. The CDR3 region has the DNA TGTGCCAGCAGCTTAGGCAGGGGCAACTATGGCTACACCTTC.

The CDR3 loop reads CASAAGVNYGYTF. DNA of the CDR3: TGTGCCAGCGCAGCAGGGGTTAACTATGGCTACACCTTC. The chain joins TRBV18 to TRBJ1-2, with a possible D match to TRBD1 (6 bases). The CDR3 sequence is 13 residues long. CDR1 is KGHSH and CDR2 is LQKENI in the germline V gene. V lost 8 bases to trimming and J lost 1 base, with 11 bases between them.

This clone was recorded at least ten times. CDR3 sequence: CASRDRGPETQYF. CDR3 bases: TGTGCCAGCAGGGACAGGGGGCCAGAGACCCAGTACTTC. This chain joins TRBV6-1 and TRBJ2-5, with 11 nucleotides matching TRBD1. The CDR3 sequence is 13 residues long. V was clipped by 6 bases and J by 4 bases; unmatched bases: 1. Germline values: CDR1 MNHNS, CDR2 SASEGT.

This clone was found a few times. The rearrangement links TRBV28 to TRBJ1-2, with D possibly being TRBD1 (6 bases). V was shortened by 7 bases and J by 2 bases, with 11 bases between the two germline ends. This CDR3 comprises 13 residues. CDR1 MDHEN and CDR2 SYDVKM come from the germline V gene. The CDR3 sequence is CASNLDRNYGYTF. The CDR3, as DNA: TGTGCCAGCAACCTGGACAGAAACTATGGCTACACCTTC.

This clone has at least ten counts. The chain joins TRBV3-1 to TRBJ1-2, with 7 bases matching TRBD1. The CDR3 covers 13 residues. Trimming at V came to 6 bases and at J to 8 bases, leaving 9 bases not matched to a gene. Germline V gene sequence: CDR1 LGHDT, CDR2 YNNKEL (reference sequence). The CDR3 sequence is CASSRQGLQGYTF. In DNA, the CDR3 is TGTGCCAGCAGTCGACAGGGTTTGCAGGGCTACACCTTC.

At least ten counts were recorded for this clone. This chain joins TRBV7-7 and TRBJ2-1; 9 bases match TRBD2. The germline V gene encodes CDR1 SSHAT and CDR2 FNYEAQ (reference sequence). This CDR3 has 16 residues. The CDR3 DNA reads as TGTGCTGGCAGCTTAGGACCTAGCGGGAATGTCGGTGAGCAGTTCTTC. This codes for CAGSLGPSGNVGEQFF.

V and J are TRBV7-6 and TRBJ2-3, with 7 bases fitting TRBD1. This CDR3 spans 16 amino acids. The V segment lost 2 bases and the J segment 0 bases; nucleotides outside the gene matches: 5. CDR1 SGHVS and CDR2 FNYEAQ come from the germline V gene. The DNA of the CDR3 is TGTGCCAGCAGCTTAAAGTTACAGGGGAGCACAGATACGCAGTATTTT. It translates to CASSLKLQGSTDTQYF.

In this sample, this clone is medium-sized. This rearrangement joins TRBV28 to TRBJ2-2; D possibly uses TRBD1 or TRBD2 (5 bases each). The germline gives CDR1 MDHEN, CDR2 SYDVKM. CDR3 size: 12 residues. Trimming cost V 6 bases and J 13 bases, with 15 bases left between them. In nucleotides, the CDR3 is TGTGCCAGCAGCCGGGGCCCCCTGGGGCTGTTTTTT. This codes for CASSRGPLGLFF.

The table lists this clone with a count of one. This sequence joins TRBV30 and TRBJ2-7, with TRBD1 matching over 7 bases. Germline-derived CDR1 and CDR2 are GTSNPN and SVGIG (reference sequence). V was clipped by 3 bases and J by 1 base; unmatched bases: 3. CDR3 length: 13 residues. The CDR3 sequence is CAWRAGGSYEQYF. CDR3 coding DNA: TGTGCCTGGAGGGCAGGGGGTTCCTACGAGCAGTACTTC.

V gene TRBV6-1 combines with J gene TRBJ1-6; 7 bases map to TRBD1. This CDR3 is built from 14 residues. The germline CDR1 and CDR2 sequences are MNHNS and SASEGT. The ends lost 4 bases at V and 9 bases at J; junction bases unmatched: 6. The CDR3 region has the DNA TGTGCCAGCAGTGCTACAGGGGTAATTTCACCCCTCCACTTT. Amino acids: CASSATGVISPLHF.

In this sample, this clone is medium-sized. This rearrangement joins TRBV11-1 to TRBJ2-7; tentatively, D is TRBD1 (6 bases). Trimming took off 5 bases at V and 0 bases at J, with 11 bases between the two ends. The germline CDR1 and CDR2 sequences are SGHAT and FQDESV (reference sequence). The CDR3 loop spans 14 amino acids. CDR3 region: CASSPGQSSYEQYF. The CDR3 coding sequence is TGTGCCAGCAGCCCGGGACAAAGCTCCTACGAGCAGTACTTC.